The 27 T cell receptor beta chains below come from one sample, sequenced in a study of monozygotic twins with inflammatory bowel disease. Following a re-call of the 5' RACE reads, TCRdb has one entry per CDR3 protein and lacks DNA. The listing contains 90,000 to 110,000 distinct CDR3 sequences. The sequencing input was blood. These receptors all stem from a human donor with ulcerative colitis or Crohn's disease, or a healthy co-twin of an affected twin (not recorded which).

V gene TRBV11-1 combines with J gene TRBJ2-7; TCRdb's D call, TRBD2, is unchecked because there is no DNA. The germline gives CDR1 SGHAT, CDR2 FQDESV (reference sequence). The CDR3 covers 18 residues. This chain's CDR3 is CASSPHDPQYGSIYEQYF.

V gene TRBV14 combines with J gene TRBJ2-2. CDR1 SGHDN and CDR2 FVKESK come from the germline V gene. The CDR3 has 14 amino acids. The CDR3: CASSPGMDTGELFF.

This chain links TRBV30 with TRBJ2-1; TCRdb picks TRBD1, but there is no DNA to check that call. The CDR3 contains 13 residues. In germline, CDR1 is GTSNPN, CDR2 SVGIG (reference sequence). The CDR3: CAWSKGTFNEQFF.

This sequence joins TRBV7-8 and TRBJ2-3; TCRdb proposes TRBD1, but this gene call is untestable without DNA. The CDR3 consists of 19 residues. In germline, CDR1 is SGHVS, CDR2 FQNEAQ. The CDR3 here is CASSTSGQSIPLSTDTQYF.

The chain has TRBV4-3 and TRBJ2-1; TCRdb designates TRBD2, a call that cannot be tested without DNA. Looked up from germline, CDR1 is LGHNA and CDR2 is YSLEER. CDR3 size: 17 residues. CDR3 sequence reads: CASSRASGTSTYNEQFF.

This rearrangement joins TRBV9 to TRBJ2-7; TCRdb reports TRBD2, a call that lacks DNA to check it against. Germline values: CDR1 SGDLS, CDR2 YYNGEE. This CDR3 comprises 15 residues. CDR3 amino acids: CASSMKTSGPYEQYF.

V is TRBV29-1 and J is TRBJ2-1; TCRdb reports TRBD2, a call that lacks DNA to check it against. Germline loops: CDR1 SQVTM, CDR2 ANQGSEA. This CDR3 region has 12 residues. CDR3 sequence reads: CSVQGLANEQFF.

This sequence joins TRBV7-3 and TRBJ2-1; TCRdb calls TRBD1, which cannot be checked without DNA. From germline, CDR1 is SGHTA and CDR2 FQGTGA. The CDR3 contains 13 residues. CDR3 in amino acids: CASSLGTVNEQFF.

The CDR3 spells CSARKTSVAYEQYF. The genes are TRBV20-1 and TRBJ2-7; TCRdb's D gene call, TRBD2, goes unchecked for lack of DNA. The CDR3 sequence is 14 residues long. In germline, CDR1 is DFQATT, CDR2 SNEGSKA (reference sequence).

The gene calls are TRBV20-1 and TRBJ1-2. The CDR3 contains 13 residues. In germline, CDR1 is DFQATT, CDR2 SNEGSKA (reference sequence). The CDR3 reads CSARDDGYYGYTF.

The V call is TRBV7-8, the J call TRBJ2-5; the D gene TCRdb calls, TRBD2, cannot be checked with no DNA. The CDR3 spans 16 residues. Per germline, CDR1 SGHVS and CDR2 FQNEAQ. This CDR3 reads CASRDRVSGIGETQYF.

The chain employs TRBV29-1 and TRBJ1-3. The CDR3 runs 13 residues. Per the germline V gene, CDR1 is SQVTM and CDR2 is ANQGSEA. CDR3 protein: CSVQEGSGNTIYF. Supplemented by reference TRBV29-1 and TRBJ1-3, the full variable domain reads SAVISQKPSRDICQRGTSLTIQCQVDSQVTMMFWYRQQPGQSLTLIATANQGSEATYESGFVIDKFPISRPNLTFSTLTVSNMSPEDSSIYLCSVQEGSGNTIYFGEGSWLTVV.

The chain is built from TRBV7-3 and TRBJ2-4. The CDR3 extends over 13 amino acids. Germline V gene lookup returns CDR1 SGHTA and CDR2 FQGTGA. The CDR3 region is CASSPRGTNIQYF.

J is TRBJ2-3 and V is TRBV5-1; lacking DNA, the TRBD2 call made by TCRdb goes unchecked. Germline-derived CDR1 and CDR2 are SGHRS and YFSETQ. The CDR3 totals 16 residues. CDR3 residues: CASSSSGGPGLDTQYF.

The chain links TRBV20-1 to TRBJ2-7; TCRdb gives TRBD2 as the D gene, but with no DNA this cannot be confirmed. The CDR3 spans 16 residues. Germline CDR1 DFQATT, CDR2 SNEGSKA (reference sequence). CDR3 loop: CSASGLAGGPAYEQYF.

This chain uses TRBV5-6 with TRBJ2-7; TCRdb's D call, TRBD2, is unchecked because there is no DNA. Germline V lookup: CDR1 SGHDT, CDR2 YYEEEE. The CDR3 is 15 amino acids. The CDR3 loop is CASSPMTAVTYEQYF.

V is TRBV11-2 and J is TRBJ2-2; absent DNA, TCRdb's TRBD1 call cannot be checked. The CDR3 runs to 14 residues. The V gene's germline CDR1 is SGHAT and CDR2 FQNNGV. The CDR3 reads CASSRRGNTGELFF.

The chain couples TRBV28 to TRBJ2-3; TCRdb outputs TRBD1, but without DNA this stays unchecked. CDR1 and CDR2 from the germline V gene are MDHEN and SYDVKM. The CDR3 consists of 14 residues. This chain's CDR3 is CASSFGGDEDTQYF.

The chain links TRBV20-1 to TRBJ2-7; with no DNA, the TCRdb D assignment of TRBD2 cannot be verified. This CDR3 has 12 residues. Germline CDR1 DFQATT, CDR2 SNEGSKA (reference sequence). The chain's CDR3 is CSARPSGVEQYF.

V is TRBV19 and J is TRBJ2-1; TCRdb indicates TRBD2, and absent DNA this call remains unverified. Germline CDR1 and CDR2: LNHDA and SQIVND (reference sequence). The CDR3 totals 15 residues. The CDR3 spells CASSMDGTLYNEQFF.

The chain couples TRBV29-1 to TRBJ1-1. The CDR3 consists of 12 residues. Germline V lookup: CDR1 SQVTM, CDR2 ANQGSEA. Here the CDR3 reads CSARTEITEAFF. Based on the CDR3 plus reference TRBV29-1 and TRBJ1-1, the full variable domain is SAVISQKPSRDICQRGTSLTIQCQVDSQVTMMFWYRQQPGQSLTLIATANQGSEATYESGFVIDKFPISRPNLTFSTLTVSNMSPEDSSIYLCSARTEITEAFFGQGTRLTVV.

The J gene is TRBJ2-1, the V gene TRBV10-3; TCRdb indicates TRBD1, and absent DNA this call remains unverified. Looked up from germline, CDR1 is ENHRY and CDR2 is SYGVKD. This CDR3 spans 13 amino acids. The CDR3 region is CAISGEGGNEQFF.

This chain uses TRBV7-9 with TRBJ2-7. Germline V gene lookup returns CDR1 SEHNR and CDR2 FQNEAQ (reference sequence). The CDR3 extends over 15 amino acids. The CDR3: CASSPRYSETYEQYF.

This chain joins TRBV5-1 and TRBJ2-3; TCRdb outputs TRBD2, but without DNA this stays unchecked. This CDR3 is 21 amino acids long. CDR1 is SGHRS and CDR2 is YFSETQ in the germline V gene. This chain's CDR3 is CASSLFGRYHLAGEGTDTQYF.

The chain joins TRBV10-3 to TRBJ1-3; the D gene TCRdb calls, TRBD1, cannot be checked with no DNA. Germline lookup yields CDR1 ENHRY and CDR2 SYGVKD. This CDR3 has 16 residues. The CDR3 reads CAITDPGQGNGNTIYF.

The rearrangement uses TRBV9 and TRBJ2-2; TCRdb's assignment of TRBD1 cannot be checked, as there is no DNA. Germline V lookup: CDR1 SGDLS, CDR2 YYNGEE. The CDR3 contains 14 residues. The chain's CDR3 is CASSFMGGAGELFF.

V usage is TRBV28 and J usage is TRBJ2-3; TCRdb names TRBD2, which stays unverified in the absence of DNA. Germline V CDR1 and CDR2: MDHEN, SYDVKM. The CDR3 runs to 17 residues. CDR3 sequence: CASTLARLAASTDTQYF.